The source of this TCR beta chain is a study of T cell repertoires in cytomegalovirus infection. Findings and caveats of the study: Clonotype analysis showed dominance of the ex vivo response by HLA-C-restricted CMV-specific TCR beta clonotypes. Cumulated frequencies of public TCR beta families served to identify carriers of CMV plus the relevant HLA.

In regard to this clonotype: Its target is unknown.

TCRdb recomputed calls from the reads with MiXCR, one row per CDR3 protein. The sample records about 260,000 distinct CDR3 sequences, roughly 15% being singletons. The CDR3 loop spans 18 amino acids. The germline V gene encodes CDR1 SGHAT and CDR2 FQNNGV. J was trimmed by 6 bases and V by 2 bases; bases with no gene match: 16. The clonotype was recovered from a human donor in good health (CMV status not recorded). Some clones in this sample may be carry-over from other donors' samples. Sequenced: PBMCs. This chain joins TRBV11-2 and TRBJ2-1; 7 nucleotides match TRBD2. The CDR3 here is CASSLRAPTGGRGNEQFF. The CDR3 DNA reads TGTGCCAGCAGCTTACGTGCCCCTACGGGAGGAAGGGGCAATGAGCAGTTCTTC.